The following is a TCR beta chain sequence with its context. The antigen is unknown. Noted time point: week 47, end of study. Vaccination used 300 ug of mutant IDH1 20-mer peptide per dose, with topical imiquimod. Germline CDR1 is MNHNS and CDR2 is SASEGT. CDR3 length equals 14 residues. Trimming cost V 7 bases and J 4 bases; bases outside gene matches: 6. Libraries were prepared by immunoSEQ multiplex PCR; TCRdb keeps only in-frame clonotypes and omits some of them. The sample holds roughly 32,000 clones, around nine tenths seen once. The data stem from a study of a mutant IDH1 vaccine in newly diagnosed glioma.

The V gene is TRBV6-1, the J gene TRBJ2-3; 9 bases are a match to TRBD2. The clonotype was recovered from a man aged 40-49 years with glioma. The sample in question was PBMCs, obtained from a glioma patient whose treatment included an IDH1 peptide vaccine. The CDR3 nucleotides are TGTGCCAGCAACGGCGGGGGGGGACCAGATACGCAGTATTTT. Its translation: CASNGGGGPDTQYF.